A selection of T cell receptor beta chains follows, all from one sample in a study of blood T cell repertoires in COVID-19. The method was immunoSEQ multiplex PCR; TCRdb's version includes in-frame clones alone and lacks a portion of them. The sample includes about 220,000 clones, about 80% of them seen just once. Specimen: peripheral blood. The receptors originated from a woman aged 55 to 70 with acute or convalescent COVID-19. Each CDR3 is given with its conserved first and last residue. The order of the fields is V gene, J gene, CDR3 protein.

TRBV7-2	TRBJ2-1	CASSLASQYEQFF
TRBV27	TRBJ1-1	CASSFRPQGTEAFF
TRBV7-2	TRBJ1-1	CASSQQGKTEAFF
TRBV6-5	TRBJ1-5	CASRDSIGNQPQHF
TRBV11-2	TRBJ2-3	CAKDGGYTDTQYF
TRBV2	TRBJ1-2	CASNEQAQYGYTF
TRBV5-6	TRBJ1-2	CASSLGHLVGYTF
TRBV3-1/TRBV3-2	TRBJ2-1	CASSIRGGYNEQFF
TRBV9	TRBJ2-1	CASSEGLAVGWQFF
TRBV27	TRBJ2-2	CASSLFHGLAEITGELFF
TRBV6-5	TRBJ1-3	CASSSPGGGNTIYF
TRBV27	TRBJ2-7	CASSRSGRGTYEQYF
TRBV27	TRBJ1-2	CASSDAGPNYGYTF
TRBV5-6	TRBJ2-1	CASRRVDRALGLGEQFF
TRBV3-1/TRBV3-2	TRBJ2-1	CASSQELAGYSYNEQFF
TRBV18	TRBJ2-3	CASSPLQVTDTQYF
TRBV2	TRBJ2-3	CASGRAGGTTDTQYF
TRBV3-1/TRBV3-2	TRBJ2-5	CASNAHGTTSGGTAQYF
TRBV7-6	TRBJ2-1	CASSPGTSGGAYNEQFF
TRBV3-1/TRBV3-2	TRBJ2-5	CASSQETLDSPQGETQYF
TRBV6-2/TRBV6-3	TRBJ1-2	CASSSETANYGYTF
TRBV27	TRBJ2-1	CASSLWTPGEQFF
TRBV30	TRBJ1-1	CAWRVHRDRGTEAFF
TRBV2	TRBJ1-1	CANARQMNTEAFF
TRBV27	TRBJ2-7	CASSLSLTGPYEQYF
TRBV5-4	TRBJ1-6	CAMAEGYSPLHF
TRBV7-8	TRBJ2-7	CASSPLTGKTLYEQYF
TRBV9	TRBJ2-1	CASSLGTTNNNEQFF
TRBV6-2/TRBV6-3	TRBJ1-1	CASSPTGSRTEAFF
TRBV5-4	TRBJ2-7	CASSPDRGYYEQYF
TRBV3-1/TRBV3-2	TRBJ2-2	CASRRSGELFF
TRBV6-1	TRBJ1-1	CASSEQGAFYTEAFF